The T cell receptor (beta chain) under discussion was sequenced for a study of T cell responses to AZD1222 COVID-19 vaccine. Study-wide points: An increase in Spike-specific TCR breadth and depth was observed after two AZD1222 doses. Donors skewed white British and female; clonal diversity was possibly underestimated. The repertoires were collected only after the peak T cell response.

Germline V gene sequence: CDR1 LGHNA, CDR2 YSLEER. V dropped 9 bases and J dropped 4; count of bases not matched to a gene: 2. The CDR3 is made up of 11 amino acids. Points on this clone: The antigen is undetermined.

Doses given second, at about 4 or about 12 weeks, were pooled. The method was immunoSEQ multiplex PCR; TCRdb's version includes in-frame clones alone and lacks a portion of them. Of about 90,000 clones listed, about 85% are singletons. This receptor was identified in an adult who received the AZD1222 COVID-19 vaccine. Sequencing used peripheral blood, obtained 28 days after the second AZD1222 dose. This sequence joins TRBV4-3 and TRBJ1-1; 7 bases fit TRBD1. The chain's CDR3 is CASQGGTEAFF. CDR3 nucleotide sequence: TGCGCCAGTCAGGGGGGCACTGAAGCTTTCTTT.